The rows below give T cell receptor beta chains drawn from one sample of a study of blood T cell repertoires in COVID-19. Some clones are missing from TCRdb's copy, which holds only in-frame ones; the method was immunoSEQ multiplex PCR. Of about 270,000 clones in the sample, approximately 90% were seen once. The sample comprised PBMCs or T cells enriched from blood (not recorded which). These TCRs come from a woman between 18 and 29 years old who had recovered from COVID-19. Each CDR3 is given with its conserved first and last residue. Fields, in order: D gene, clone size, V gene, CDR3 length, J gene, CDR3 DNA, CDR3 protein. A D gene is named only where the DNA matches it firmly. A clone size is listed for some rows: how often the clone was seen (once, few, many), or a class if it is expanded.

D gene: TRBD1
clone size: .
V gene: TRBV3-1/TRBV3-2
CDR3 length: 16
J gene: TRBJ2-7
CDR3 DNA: TGTGCCAGCAGCCCCCAGAGGACAGGCCTACCCGGGGAGCAGTACTTC
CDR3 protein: CASSPQRTGLPGEQYF

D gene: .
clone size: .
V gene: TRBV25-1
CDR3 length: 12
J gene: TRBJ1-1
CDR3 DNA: TGTGCCAGCAGCACAGGGATGACTGAAGCTTTCTTT
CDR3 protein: CASSTGMTEAFF

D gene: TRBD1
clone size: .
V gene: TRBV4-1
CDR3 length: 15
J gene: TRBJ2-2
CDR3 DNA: TGCGCCAGCAGCCTAGGGACAGGGTGGACCGGGGAGCTGTTTTTT
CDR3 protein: CASSLGTGWTGELFF

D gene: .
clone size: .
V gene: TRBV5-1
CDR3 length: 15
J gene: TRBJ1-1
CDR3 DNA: TGCGCCAGCAGCTTGGCGTCCGGGGGGCCCACTGAAGCTTTCTTT
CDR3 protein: CASSLASGGPTEAFF

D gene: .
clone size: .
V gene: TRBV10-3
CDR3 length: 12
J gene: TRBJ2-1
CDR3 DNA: TGTGCCATCAGTGAGGAGAGGAATGAGCAGTTCTTC
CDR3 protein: CAISEERNEQFF

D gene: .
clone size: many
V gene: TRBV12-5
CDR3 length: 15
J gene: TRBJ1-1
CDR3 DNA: TGTGCTAGTGGTCCGGTGGGGGCCCTGAACACTGAAGCTTTCTTT
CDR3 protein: CASGPVGALNTEAFF

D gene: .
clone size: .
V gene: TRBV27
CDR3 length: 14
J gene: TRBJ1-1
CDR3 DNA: TGTGCCAGCAGTTTAGGCGGTTCCGGCACTGAAGCTTTCTTT
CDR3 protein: CASSLGGSGTEAFF

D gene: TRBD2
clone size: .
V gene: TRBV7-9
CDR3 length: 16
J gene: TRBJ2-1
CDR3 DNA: TGTGCCAGCAGCTTTTTGACTAGCGGGGGACCCAATGAGCAGTTCTTC
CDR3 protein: CASSFLTSGGPNEQFF

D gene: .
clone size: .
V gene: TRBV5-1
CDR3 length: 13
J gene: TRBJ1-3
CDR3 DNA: TGCGCCAGCAGCTTGGGAGGCGGAAACACCATATATTTT
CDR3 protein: CASSLGGGNTIYF

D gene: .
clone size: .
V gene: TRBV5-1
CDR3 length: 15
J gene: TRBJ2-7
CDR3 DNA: TGCGCCAGCAGCTTGGATGAGGCGAGACCCTACGAGCAGTACTTC
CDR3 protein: CASSLDEARPYEQYF

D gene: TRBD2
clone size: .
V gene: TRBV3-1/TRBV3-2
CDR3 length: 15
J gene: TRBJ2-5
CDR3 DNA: TGTGCCAGCAGCCTAAGGGGACTAGATCAAGAGACCCAGTACTTC
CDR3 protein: CASSLRGLDQETQYF

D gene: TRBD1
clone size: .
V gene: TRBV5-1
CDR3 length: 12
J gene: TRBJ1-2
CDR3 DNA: TGCGCCAGCAGTGAGGGGGCGCGAGGCTACACCTTC
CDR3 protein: CASSEGARGYTF

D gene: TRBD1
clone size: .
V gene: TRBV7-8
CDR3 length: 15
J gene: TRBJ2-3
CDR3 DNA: TGTGCCAGCAGCCCAGGGACAGGAATAACAGATACGCAGTATTTT
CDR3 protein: CASSPGTGITDTQYF

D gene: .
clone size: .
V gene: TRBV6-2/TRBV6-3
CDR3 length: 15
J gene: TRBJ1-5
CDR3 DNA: TGTGCCAGCAGTCCGAAAACAGGGTACAATCAGCCCCAGCATTTT
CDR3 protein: CASSPKTGYNQPQHF

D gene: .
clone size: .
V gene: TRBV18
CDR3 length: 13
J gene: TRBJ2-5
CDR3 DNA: TGTGCCAGCTCACGGGCCGGACAAGAGACCCAGTACTTC
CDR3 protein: CASSRAGQETQYF

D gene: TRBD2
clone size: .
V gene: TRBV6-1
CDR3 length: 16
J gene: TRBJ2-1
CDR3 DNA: TGTGCCAGCAGTGCCTCCCGGGGGGGCTCCTACAATGAGCAGTTCTTC
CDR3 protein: CASSASRGGSYNEQFF

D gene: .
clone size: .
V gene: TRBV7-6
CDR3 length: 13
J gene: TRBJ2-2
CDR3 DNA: TGTGCCAGCAGCCCCGGTCCCACCGGGGAGCTGTTTTTT
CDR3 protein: CASSPGPTGELFF

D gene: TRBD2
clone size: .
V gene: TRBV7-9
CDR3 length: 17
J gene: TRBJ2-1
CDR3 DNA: TGTGCCAGCAGCTCAACTAGCGGGGGGATTTCCTACAATGAGCAGTTCTTC
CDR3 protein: CASSSTSGGISYNEQFF

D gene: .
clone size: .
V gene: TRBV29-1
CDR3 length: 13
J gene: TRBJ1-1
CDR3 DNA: TGCAGCGTTGGTTTGTTCGGGAACACTGAAGCTTTCTTT
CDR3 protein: CSVGLFGNTEAFF

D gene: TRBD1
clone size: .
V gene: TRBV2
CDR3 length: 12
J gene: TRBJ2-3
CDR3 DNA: TGTGCCAGCAAGTGGGACAGCTATACGCAGTATTTT
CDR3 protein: CASKWDSYTQYF

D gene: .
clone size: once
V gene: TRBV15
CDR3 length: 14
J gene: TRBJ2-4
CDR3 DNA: TGTGCCACCAGCAGAGAACAGGGTGGAAACATTCAGTACTTC
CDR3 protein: CATSREQGGNIQYF

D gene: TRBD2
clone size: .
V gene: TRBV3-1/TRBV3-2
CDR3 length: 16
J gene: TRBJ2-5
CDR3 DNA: TGTGCCAGCAGCCAATGGCGGGGGGGCCGGGGAGAGACCCAGTACTTC
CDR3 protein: CASSQWRGGRGETQYF

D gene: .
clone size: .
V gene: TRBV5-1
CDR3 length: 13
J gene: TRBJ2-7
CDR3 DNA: TGCGCCAGCAGATTCCAGGCCGACTACGAGCAGTACTTC
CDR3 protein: CASRFQADYEQYF

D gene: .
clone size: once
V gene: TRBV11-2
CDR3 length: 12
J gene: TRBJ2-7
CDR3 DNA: TGTGCCAGCAGCCACCCCGGGACACCCTCTCCCTTC
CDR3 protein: CASSHPGTPSPF

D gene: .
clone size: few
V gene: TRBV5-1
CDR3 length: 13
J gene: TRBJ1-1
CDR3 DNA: TGCGCCAGCAGCTTGTCTTACAGGGATGAAGCTTTCTTT
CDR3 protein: CASSLSYRDEAFF

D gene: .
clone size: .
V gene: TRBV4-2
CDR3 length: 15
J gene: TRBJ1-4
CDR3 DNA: TGTGCCAGCAGCCAAGTACAGGGCGTTAATGAAAAACTGTTTTTT
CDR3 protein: CASSQVQGVNEKLFF

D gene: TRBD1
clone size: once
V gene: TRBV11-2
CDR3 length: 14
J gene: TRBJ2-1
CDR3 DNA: TGTGCCAGCAACCGGGACAGGGTCGTGAATGAGCAGTTCTTC
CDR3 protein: CASNRDRVVNEQFF

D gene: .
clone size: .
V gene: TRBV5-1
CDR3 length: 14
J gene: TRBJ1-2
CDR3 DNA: TGCGCCAGCAGCTCTCTTAGGACAGACTATGGCTACACCTTC
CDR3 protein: CASSSLRTDYGYTF

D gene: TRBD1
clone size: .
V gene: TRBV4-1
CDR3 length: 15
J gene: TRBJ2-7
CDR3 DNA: TGCGCCAGCAGCCAAGCGGGACAGGGGGCAGAAGAGCAGTACTTC
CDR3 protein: CASSQAGQGAEEQYF

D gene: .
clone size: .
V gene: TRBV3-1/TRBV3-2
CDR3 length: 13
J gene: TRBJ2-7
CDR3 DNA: TGTGCCAGCAGCCAAAGGGGGAGATACGAGCAGTACTTC
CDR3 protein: CASSQRGRYEQYF

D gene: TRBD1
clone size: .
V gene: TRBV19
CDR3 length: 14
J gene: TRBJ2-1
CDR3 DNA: TGTGCCAGTAGTAAACAGGGGTCCTACAATGAGCAGTTCTTC
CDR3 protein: CASSKQGSYNEQFF

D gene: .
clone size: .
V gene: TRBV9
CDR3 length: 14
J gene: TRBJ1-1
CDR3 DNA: TGTGCCAGCAGCGTAGGGGCAGCCAATACTGAAGCTTTCTTT
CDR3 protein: CASSVGAANTEAFF

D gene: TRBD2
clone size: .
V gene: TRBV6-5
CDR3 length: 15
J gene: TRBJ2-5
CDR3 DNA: TGTGCCAGCCGGACTAGCGGGGGGAAACAAGAGACCCAGTACTTC
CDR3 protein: CASRTSGGKQETQYF

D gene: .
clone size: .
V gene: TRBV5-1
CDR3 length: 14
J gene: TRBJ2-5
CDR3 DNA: TGCGCCAGCAGCCTCAGTCGGAGAGGAGAGACCCAGTACTTC
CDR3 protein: CASSLSRRGETQYF

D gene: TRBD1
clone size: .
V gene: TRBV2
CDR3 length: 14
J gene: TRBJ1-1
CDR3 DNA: TGTGCCAGCAGGGGACAGGGAACGGGGACTGAAGCTTTCTTT
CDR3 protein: CASRGQGTGTEAFF

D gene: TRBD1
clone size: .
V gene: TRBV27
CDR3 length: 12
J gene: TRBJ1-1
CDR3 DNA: TGTGCCAGCAGTTTACGACAGGGCGAGGCTTTCTTT
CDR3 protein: CASSLRQGEAFF

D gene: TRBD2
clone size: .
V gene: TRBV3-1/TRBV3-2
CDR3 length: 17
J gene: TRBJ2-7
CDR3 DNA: TGTGCCAGCAGCCAAGGAATAGCGGGGGAGTATTCCTACGAGCAGTACTTC
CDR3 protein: CASSQGIAGEYSYEQYF